This T cell receptor (beta chain) was profiled in a study of early T cells in non-severe SARS-CoV-2 infection. This CDR3 region has 15 residues. V lost 0 bases, J lost 4 bases, and 3 bases stayed unmatched. CDR1 and CDR2 from the germline V gene are MNHEY and SVGAGI. This clonotype was counted ten times or more. TCRdb re-called the 5' RACE reads through MiXCR, storing one row per CDR3 protein. The sample contains approximately 22,000 distinct CDR3 sequences, around 4.3% of which appear only once. Input material: whole blood. The V gene is TRBV6-5, the J gene TRBJ2-7, with 10 positions matching TRBD2. This TCR came from an adult who was a healthcare worker with PCR-confirmed SARS-CoV-2 infection or an uninfected control (not recorded which). This chain's CDR3 is CASSYSLAGDYEQYF. DNA for the CDR3: TGTGCCAGCAGTTACTCGCTAGCGGGAGATTACGAGCAGTACTTC.